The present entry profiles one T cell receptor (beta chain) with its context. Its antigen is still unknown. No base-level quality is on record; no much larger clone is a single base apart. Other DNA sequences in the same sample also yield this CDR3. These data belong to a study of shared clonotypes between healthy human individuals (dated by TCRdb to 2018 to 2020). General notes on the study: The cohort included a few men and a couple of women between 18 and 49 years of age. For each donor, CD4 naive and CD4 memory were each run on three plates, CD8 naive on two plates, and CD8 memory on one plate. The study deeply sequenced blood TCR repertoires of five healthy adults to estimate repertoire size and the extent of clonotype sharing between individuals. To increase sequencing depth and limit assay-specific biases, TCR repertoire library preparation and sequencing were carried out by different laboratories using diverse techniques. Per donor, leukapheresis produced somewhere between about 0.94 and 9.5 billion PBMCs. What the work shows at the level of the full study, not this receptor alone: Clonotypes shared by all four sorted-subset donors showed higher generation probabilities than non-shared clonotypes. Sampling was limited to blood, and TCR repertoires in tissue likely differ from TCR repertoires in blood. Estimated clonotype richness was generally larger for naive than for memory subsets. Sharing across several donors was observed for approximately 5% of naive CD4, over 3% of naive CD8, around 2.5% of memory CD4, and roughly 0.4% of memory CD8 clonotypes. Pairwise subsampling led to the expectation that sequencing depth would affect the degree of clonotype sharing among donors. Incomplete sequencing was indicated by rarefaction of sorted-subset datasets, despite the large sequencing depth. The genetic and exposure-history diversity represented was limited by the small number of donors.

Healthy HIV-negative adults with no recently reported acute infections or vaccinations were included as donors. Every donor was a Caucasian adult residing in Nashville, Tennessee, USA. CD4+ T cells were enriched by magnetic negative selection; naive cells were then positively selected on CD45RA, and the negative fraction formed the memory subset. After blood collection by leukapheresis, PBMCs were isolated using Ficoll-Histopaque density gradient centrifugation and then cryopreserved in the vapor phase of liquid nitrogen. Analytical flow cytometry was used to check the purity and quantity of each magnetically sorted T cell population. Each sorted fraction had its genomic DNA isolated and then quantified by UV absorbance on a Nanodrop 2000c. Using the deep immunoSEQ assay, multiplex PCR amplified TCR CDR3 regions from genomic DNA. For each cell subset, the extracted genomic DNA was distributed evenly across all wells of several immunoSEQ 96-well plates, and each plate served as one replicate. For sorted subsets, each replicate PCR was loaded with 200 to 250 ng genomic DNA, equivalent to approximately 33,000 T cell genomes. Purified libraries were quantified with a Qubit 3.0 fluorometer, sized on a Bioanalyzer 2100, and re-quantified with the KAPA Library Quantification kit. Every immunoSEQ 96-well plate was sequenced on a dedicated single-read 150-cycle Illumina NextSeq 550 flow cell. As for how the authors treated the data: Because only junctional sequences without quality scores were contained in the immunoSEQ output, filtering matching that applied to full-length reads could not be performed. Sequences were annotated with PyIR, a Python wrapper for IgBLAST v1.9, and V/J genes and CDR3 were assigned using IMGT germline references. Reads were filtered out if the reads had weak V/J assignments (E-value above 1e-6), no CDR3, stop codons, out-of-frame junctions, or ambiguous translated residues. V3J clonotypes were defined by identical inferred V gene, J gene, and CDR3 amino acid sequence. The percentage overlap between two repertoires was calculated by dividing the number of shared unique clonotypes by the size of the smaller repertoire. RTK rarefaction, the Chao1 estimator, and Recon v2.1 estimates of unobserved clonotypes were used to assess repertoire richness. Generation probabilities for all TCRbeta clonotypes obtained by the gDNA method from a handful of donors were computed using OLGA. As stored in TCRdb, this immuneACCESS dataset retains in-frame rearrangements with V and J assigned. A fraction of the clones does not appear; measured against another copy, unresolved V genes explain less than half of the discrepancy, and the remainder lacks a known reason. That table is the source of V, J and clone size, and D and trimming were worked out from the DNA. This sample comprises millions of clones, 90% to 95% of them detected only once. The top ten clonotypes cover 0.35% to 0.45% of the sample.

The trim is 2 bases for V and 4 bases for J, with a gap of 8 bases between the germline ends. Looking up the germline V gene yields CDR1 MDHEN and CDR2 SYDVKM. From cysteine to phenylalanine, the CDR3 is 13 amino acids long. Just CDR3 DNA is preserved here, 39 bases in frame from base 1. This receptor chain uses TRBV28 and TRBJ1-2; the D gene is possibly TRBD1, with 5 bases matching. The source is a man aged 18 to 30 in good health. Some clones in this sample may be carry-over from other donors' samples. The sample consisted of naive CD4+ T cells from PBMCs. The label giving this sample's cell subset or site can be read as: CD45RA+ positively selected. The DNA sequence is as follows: TGTGCCAGCAGTTTAACGGGGCTCTATGGCTACACCTTC. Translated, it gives CASSLTGLYGYTF.